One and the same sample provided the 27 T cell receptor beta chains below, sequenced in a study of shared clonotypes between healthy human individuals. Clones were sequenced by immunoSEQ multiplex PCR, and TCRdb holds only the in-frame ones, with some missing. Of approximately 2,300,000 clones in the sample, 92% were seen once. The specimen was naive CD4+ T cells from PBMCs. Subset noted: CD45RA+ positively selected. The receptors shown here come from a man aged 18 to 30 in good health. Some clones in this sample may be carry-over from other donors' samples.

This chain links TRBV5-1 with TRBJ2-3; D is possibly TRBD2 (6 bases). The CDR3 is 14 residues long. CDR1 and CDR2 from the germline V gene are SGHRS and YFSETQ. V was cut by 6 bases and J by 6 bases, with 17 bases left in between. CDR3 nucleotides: TGCGCCAGCAAACTAGCCCAACAAGGGGATACGCAGTATTTT. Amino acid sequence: CASKLAQQGDTQYF.

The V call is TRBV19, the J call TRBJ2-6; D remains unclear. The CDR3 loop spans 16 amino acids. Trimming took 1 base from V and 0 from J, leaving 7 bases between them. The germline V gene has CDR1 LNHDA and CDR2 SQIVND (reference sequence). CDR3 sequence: CASSIGVNSGANVLTF. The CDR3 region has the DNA TGTGCCAGTAGTATAGGGGTGAACTCTGGGGCCAACGTCCTGACTTTC.

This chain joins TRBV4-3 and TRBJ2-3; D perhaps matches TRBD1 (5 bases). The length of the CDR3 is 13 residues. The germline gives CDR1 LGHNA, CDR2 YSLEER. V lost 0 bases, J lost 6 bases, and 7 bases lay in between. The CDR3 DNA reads TGCGCCAGCAGCCAAGATTCAGGGGATACGCAGTATTTT. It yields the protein CASSQDSGDTQYF.

CDR3 DNA: TGTGCCAGCAGTTACTCGACAGGGAAAAGCTACGAGCAGTACTTC. Translating it yields CASSYSTGKSYEQYF. J is TRBJ2-7 and V is TRBV6-5, with TRBD1 matching over 7 bases. Germline CDR1 is MNHEY and CDR2 is SVGAGI. The J segment lost 3 bases and the V segment lost 0 bases, leaving 5 bases of the junction unmatched. This CDR3 region has 15 residues.

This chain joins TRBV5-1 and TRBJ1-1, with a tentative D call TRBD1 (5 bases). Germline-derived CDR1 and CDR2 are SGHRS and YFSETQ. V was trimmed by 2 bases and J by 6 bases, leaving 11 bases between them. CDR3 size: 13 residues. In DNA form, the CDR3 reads TGCGCCAGCAGCTTTGCAGGGAGGGCTGAAGCTTTCTTT. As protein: CASSFAGRAEAFF.

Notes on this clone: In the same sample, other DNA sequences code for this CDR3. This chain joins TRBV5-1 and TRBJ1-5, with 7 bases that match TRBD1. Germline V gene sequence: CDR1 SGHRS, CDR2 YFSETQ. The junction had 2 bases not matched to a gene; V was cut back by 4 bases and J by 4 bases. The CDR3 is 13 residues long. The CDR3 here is CASSPQGNQPQHF. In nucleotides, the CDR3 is TGCGCCAGCAGCCCACAGGGGAATCAGCCCCAGCATTTT.

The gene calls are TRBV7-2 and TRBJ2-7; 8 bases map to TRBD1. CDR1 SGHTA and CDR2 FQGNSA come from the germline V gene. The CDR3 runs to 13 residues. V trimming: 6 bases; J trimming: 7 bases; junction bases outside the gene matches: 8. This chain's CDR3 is CASSQGQVFEQYF. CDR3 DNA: TGTGCCAGCAGTCAGGGACAGGTGTTTGAGCAGTACTTC.

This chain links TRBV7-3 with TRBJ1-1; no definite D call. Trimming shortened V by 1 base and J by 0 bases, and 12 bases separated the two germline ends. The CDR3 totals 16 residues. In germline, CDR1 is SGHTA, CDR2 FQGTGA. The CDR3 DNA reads TGTGCCAGCAGCTTAATGGGGATAAGAGTGAACACTGAAGCTTTCTTT. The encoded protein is CASSLMGIRVNTEAFF.

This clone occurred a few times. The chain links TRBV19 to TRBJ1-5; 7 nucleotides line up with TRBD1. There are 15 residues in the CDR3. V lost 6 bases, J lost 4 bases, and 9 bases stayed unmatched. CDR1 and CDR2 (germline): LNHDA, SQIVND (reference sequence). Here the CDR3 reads CASRITGASNQPQHF. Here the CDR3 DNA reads TGTGCCAGTAGAATCACAGGGGCGAGTAATCAGCCCCAGCATTTT.

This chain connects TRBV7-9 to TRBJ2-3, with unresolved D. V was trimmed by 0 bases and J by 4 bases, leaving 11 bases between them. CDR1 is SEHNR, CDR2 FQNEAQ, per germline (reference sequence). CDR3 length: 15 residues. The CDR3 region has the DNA TGTGCCAGCAGCTTAGCAAGCGCTAGAGCAGATACGCAGTATTTT. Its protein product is CASSLASARADTQYF.

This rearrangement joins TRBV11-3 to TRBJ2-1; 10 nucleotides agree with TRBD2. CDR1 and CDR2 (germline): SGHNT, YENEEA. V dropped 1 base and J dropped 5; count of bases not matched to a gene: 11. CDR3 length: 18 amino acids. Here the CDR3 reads CASSLGALGLAENNEQFF. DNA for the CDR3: TGTGCCAGCAGCTTAGGGGCTTTAGGACTAGCGGAAAACAATGAGCAGTTCTTC.

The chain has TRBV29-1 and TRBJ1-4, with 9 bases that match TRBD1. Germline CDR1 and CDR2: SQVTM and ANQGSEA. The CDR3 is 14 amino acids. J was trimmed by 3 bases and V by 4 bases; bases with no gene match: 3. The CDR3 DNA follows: TGCAGCGTTGCACAGGGGGCTGCTAATGAAAAACTGTTTTTT. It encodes CSVAQGAANEKLFF. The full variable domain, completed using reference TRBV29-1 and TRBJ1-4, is SAVISQKPSRDICQRGTSLTIQCQVDSQVTMMFWYRQQPGQSLTLIATANQGSEATYESGFVIDKFPISRPNLTFSTLTVSNMSPEDSSIYLCSVAQGAANEKLFFGSGTQLSVL.

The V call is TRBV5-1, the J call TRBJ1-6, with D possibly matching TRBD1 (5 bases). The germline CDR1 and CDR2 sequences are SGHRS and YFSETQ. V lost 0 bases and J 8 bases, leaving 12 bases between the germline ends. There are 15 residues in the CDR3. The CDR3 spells CASSLGVSQDSPLHF. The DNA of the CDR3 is TGCGCCAGCAGCTTGGGGGTTTCACAGGATTCACCCCTCCACTTT.

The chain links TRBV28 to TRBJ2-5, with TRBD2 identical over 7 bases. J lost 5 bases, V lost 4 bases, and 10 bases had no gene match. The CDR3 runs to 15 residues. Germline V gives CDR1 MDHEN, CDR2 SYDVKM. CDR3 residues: CASSSGGEGWETQYF. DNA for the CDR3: TGTGCCAGCAGTTCCGGTGGGGAGGGTTGGGAGACCCAGTACTTC.

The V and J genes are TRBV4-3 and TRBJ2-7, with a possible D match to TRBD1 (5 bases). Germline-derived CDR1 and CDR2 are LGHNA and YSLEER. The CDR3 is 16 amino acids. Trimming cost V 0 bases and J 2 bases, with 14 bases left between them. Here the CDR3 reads CASSQDLRQGPYEQYF. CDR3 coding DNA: TGCGCCAGCAGCCAAGACCTACGGCAGGGCCCCTACGAGCAGTACTTC.

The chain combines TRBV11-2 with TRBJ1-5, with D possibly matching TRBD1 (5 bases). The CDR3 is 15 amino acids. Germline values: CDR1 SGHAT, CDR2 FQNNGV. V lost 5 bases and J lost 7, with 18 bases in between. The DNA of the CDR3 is TGTGCCAGCAGCCCAGAGTGGGGGTCTTGGCAGCCCCAGCATTTT. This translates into CASSPEWGSWQPQHF.

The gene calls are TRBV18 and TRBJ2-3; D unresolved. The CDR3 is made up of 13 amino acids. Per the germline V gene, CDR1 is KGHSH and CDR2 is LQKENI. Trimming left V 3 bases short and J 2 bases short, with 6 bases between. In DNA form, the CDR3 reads TGTGCCAGCTCACCGATAAACACAGATACGCAGTATTTT. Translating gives CASSPINTDTQYF.

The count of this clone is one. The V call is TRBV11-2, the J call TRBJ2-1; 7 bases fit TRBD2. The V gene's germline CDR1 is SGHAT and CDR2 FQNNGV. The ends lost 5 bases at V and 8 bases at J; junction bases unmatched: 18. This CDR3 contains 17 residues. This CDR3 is CASSVFRGGSNSDEQFF. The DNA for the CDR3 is TGTGCCAGCAGCGTATTTCGGGGCGGGAGTAATTCTGATGAGCAGTTCTTC.

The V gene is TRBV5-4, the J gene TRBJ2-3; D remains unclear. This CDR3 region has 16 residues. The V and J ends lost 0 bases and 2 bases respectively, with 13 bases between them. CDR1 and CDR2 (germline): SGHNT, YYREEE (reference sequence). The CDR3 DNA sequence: TGTGCCAGCAGCTTGGACAGCAGCGCATCCACAGATACGCAGTATTTT. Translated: CASSLDSSASTDTQYF.

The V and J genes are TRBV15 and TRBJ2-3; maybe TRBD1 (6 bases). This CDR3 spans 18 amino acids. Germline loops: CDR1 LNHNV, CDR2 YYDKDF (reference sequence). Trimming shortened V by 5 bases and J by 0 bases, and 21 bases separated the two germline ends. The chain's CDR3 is CATSGPPAGTLSTDTQYF. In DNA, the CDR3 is TGTGCCACCAGCGGACCACCCGCCGGGACACTGAGCACAGATACGCAGTATTTT.

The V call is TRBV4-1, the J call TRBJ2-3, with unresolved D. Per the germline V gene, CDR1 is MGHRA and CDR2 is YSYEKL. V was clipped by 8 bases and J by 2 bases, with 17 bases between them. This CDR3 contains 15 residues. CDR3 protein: CASSLRHFTTDTQYF. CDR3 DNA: TGCGCCAGCTCCCTCCGGCACTTTACCACAGATACGCAGTATTTT.

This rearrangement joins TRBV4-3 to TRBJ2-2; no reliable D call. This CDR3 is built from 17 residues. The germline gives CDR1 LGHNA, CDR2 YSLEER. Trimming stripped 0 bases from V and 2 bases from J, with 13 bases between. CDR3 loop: CASSQDLRTPNTGELFF. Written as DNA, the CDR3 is TGCGCCAGCAGCCAAGATTTAAGGACCCCTAACACCGGGGAGCTGTTTTTT.

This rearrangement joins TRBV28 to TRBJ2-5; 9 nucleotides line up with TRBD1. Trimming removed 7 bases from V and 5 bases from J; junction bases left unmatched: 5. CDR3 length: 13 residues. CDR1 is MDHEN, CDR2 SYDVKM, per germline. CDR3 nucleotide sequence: TGTGCCAGCAACAGGGGGCTTTGGGAGACCCAGTACTTC. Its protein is CASNRGLWETQYF.

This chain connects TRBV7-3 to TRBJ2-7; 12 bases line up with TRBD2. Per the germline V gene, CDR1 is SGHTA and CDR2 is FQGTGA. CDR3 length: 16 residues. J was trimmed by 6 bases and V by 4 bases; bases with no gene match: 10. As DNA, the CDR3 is TGTGCCAGCAGCTCATGGTCTCTAGCGGGAGGGTCCGAGCAGTACTTC. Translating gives CASSSWSLAGGSEQYF.

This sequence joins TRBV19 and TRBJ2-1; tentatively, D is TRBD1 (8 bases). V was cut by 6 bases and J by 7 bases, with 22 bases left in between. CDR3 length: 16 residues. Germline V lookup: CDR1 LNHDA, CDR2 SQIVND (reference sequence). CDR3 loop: CASRRITGGASNEQFF. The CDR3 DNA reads TGTGCCAGTAGGCGAATCACAGGGGGGGCTAGTAATGAGCAGTTCTTC.

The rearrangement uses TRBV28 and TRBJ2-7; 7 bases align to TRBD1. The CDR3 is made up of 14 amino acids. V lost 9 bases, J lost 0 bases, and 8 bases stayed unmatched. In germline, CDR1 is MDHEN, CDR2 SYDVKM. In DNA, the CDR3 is TGTGCCAGTAGGGGGCAGGGGGACTCCTACGAGCAGTACTTC. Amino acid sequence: CASRGQGDSYEQYF.

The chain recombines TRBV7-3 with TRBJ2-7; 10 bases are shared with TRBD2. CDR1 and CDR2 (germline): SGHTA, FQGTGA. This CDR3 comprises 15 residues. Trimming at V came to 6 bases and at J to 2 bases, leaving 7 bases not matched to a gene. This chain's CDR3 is CASSPSGSVPYEQYF. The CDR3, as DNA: TGTGCCAGCAGTCCTAGCGGGAGCGTCCCCTACGAGCAGTACTTC.